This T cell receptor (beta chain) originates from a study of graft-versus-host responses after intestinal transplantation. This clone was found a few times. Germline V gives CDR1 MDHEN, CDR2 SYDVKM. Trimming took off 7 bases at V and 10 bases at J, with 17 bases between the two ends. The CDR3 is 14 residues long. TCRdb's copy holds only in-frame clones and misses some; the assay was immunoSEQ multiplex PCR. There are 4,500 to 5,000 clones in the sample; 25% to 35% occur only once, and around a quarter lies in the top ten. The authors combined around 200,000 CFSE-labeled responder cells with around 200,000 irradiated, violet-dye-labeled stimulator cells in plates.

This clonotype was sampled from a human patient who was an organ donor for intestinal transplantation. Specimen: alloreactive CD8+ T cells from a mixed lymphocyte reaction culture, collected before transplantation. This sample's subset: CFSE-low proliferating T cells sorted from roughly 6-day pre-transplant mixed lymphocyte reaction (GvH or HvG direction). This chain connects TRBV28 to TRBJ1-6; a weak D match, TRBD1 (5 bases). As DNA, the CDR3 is TGTGCCAGCACTCGGCGGCGGGGGTACTCACCCCTCCACTTT. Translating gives CASTRRRGYSPLHF.